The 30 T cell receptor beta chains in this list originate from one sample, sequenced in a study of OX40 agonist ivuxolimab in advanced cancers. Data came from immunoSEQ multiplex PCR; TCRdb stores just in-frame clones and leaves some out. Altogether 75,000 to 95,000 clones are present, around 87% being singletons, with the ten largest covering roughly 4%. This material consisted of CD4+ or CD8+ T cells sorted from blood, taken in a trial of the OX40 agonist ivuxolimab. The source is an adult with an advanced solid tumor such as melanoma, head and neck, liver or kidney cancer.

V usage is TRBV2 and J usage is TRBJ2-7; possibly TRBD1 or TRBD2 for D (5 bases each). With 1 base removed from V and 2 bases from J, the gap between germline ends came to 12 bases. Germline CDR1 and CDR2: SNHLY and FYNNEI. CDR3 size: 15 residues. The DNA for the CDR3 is TGTGCCAGCAGTGAAGAACCAGGGACGGCCTACGAGCAGTACTTC. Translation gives CASSEEPGTAYEQYF.

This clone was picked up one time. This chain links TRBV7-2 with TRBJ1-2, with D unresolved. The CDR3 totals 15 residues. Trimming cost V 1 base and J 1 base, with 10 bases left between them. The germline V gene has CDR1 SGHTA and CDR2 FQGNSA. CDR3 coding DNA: TGTGCCAGCAGCTTAGAGGCCAGCTTTAACTATGGCTACACCTTC. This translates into CASSLEASFNYGYTF.

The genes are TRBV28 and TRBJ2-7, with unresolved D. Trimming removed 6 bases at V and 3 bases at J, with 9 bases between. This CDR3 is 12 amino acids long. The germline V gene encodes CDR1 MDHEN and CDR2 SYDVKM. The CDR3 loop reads CASRESNYEQYF. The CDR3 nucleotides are TGTGCCAGCAGAGAGTCAAACTACGAGCAGTACTTC.

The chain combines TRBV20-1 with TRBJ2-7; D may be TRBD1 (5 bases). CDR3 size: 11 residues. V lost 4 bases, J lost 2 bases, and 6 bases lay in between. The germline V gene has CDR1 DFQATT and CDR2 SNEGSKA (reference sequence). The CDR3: CSAMDTYEQYF. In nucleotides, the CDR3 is TGCAGTGCTATGGACACCTACGAGCAGTACTTC.

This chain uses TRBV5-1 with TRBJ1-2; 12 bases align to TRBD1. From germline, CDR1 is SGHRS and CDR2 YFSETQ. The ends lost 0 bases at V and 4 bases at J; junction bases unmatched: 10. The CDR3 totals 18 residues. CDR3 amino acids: CASSLAGALGQGAYGYTF. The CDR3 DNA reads TGCGCCAGCAGCTTGGCCGGTGCTCTGGGACAGGGGGCCTATGGCTACACCTTC. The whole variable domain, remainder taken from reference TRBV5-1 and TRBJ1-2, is KAGVTQTPRYLIKTRGQQVTLSCSPISGHRSVSWYQQTPGQGLQFLFEYFSETQRNKGNFPGRFSGRQFSNSRSEMNVSTLELGDSALYLCASSLAGALGQGAYGYTFGSGTRLTVV.

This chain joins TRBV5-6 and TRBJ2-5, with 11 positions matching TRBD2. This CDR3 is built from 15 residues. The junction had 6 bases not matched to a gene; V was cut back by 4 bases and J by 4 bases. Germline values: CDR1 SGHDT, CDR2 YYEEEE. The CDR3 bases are TGTGCCAGCAGCATCTTCGGACTAGCGGGAGAGACCCAGTACTTC. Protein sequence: CASSIFGLAGETQYF. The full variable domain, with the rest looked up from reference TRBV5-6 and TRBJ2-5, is DAGVTQSPTHLIKTRGQQVTLRCSPKSGHDTVSWYQQALGQGPQFIFQYYEEEERQRGNFPDRFSGHQFPNYSSELNVNALLLGDSALYLCASSIFGLAGETQYFGPGTRLLVL.

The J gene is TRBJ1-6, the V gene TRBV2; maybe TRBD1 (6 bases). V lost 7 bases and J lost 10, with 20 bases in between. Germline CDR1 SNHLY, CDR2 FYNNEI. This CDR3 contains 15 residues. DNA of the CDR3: TGTGCCAGCAATCTACCGGGAGAGGGGGGATCACCCCTCCACTTT. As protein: CASNLPGEGGSPLHF.

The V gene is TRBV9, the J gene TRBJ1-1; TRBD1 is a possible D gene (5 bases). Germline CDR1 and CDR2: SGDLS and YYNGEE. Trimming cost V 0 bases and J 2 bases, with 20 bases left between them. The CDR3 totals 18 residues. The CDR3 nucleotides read TGTGCCAGCAGCGTAGGTTTGGTTCAGGCAGGGCTCAACACTGAAGCTTTCTTT. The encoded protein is CASSVGLVQAGLNTEAFF. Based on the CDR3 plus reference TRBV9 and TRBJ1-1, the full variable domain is DSGVTQTPKHLITATGQRVTLRCSPRSGDLSVYWYQQSLDQGLQFLIQYYNGEERAKGNILERFSAQQFPDLHSELNLSSLELGDSALYFCASSVGLVQAGLNTEAFFGQGTRLTVV.

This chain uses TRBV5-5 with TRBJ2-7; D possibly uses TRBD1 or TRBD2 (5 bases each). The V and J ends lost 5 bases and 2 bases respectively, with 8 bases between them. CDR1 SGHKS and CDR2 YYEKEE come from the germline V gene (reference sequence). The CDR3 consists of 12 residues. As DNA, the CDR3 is TGTGCCAGCAGTTCGGGACCCTACGAGCAGTACGTC. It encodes CASSSGPYEQYV.

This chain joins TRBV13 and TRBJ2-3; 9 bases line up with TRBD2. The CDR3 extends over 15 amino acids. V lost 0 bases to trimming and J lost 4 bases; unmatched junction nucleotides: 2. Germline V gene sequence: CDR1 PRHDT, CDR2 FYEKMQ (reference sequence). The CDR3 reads CASSLGSGSADTQYF. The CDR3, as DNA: TGTGCCAGCAGCTTAGGTAGCGGGAGCGCAGATACGCAGTATTTT.

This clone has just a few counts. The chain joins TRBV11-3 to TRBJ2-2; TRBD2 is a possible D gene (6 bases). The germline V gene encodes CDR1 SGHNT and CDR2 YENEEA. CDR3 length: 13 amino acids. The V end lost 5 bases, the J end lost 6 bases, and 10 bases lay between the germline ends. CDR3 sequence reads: CASSRGGSGELFF. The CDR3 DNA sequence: TGTGCCAGCAGCCGGGGAGGTTCCGGGGAGCTGTTTTTT.

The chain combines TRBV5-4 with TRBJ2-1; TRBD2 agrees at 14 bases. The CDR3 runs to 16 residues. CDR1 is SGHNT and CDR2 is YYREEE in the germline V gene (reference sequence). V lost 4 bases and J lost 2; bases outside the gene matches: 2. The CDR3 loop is CASSPGLAGAYNEQFF. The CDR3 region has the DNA TGTGCCAGCAGCCCGGGACTAGCGGGAGCCTACAATGAGCAGTTCTTC.

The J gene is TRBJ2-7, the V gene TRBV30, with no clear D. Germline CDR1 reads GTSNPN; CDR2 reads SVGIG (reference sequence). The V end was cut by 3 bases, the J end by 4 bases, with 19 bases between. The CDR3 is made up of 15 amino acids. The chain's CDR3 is CAWRPTGSEPYEQYF. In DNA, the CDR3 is TGTGCCTGGAGGCCAACCGGGTCGGAACCTTACGAGCAGTACTTC.

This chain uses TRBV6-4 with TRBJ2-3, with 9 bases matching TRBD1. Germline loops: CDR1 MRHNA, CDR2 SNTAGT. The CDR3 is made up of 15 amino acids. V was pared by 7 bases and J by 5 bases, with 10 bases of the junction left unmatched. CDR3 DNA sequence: TGTGCCAGCAAGAAAACCGGGACAGGGATAGATACGCAGTATTTT. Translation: CASKKTGTGIDTQYF.

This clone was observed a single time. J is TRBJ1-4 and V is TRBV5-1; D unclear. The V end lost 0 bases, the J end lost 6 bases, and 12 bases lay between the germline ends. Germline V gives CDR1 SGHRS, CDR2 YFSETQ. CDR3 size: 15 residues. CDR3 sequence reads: CASSLAGRRDEKLFF. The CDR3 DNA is TGCGCCAGCAGCTTGGCCGGCCGTAGGGATGAAAAACTGTTTTTT.

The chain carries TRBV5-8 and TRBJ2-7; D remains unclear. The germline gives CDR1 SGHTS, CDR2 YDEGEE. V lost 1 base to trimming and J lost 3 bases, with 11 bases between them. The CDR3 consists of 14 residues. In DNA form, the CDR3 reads TGTGCCAGCAGCTTGCGCTTTGGGGTCTACGAGCAGTACGTC. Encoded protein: CASSLRFGVYEQYV.

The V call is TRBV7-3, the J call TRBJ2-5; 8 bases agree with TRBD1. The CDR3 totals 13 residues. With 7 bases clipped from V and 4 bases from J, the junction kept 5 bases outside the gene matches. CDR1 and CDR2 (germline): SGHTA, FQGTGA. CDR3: CASTVTGGETQYF. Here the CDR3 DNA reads TGTGCCAGCACTGTAACAGGGGGAGAGACCCAGTACTTC.

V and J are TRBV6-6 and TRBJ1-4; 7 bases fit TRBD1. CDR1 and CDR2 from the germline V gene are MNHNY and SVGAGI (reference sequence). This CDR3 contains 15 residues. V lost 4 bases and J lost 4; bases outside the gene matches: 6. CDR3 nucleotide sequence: TGTGCCAGCAGTTCAAACAGGGGACGTAATGAAAAACTGTTTTTT. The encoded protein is CASSSNRGRNEKLFF.

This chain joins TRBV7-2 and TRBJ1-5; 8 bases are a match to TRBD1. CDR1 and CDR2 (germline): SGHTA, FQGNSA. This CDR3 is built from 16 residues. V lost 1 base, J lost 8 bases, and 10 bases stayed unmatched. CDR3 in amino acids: CASSLDPGGLAKPQHF. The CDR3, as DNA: TGTGCCAGCAGCTTAGATCCAGGGGGCTTAGCTAAGCCCCAGCATTTT.

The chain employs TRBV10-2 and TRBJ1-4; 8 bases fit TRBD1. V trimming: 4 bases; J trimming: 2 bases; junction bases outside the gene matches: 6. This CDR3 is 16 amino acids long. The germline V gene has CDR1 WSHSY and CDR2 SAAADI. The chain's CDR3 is CASSGTGFGTNEKLFF. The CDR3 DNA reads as TGCGCCAGCAGTGGGACAGGGTTCGGCACTAATGAAAAACTGTTTTTT.

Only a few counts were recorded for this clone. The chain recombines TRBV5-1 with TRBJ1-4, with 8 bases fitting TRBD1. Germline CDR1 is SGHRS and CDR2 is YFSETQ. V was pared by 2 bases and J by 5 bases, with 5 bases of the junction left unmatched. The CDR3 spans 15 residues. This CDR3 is CASSLRTGNNEKLFF. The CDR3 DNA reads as TGCGCCAGCAGCTTAAGGACAGGGAACAATGAAAAACTGTTTTTT.

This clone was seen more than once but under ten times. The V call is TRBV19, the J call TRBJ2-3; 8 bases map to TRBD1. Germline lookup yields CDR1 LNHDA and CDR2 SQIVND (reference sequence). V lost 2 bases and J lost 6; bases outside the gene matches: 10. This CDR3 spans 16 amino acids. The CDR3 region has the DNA TGTGCCAGTAGTATACTTGGACAGGGAATCGGGGATACGCAGTATTTT. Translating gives CASSILGQGIGDTQYF.

The CDR3 region is CASSDGPGNTIYF. The CDR3 nucleotides read TGCGCCAGCAGTGACGGACCTGGAAACACCATATATTTT. V and J are TRBV10-1 and TRBJ1-3; D is uncertain. CDR1 is WNHNN and CDR2 is SYGVQD in the germline V gene (reference sequence). The CDR3 contains 13 residues. The V gene lost 3 bases and the J gene lost 2 bases, with 5 bases spanning the gap.

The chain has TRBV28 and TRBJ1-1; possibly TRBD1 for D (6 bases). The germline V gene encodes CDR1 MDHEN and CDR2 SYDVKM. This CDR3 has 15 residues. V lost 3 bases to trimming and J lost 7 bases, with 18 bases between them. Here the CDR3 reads CASSFSGAQRSEAFF. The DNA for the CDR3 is TGTGCCAGCAGTTTTTCGGGGGCGCAGAGGAGTGAAGCTTTCTTT.

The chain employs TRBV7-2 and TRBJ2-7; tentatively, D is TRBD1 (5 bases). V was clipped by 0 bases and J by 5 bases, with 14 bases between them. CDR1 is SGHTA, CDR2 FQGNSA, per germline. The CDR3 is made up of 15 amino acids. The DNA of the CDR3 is TGTGCCAGCAGCTTAGCTGGGCAGGGTCTCCACGAGCAGTACTTC. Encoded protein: CASSLAGQGLHEQYF. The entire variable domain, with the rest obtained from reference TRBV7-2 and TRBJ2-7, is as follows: GAGVSQSPSNKVTEKGKDVELRCDPISGHTALYWYRQSLGQGLEFLIYFQGNSAPDKSGLPSDRFSAERTGGSVSTLTIQRTQQEDSAVYLCASSLAGQGLHEQYFGPGTRLTVT.

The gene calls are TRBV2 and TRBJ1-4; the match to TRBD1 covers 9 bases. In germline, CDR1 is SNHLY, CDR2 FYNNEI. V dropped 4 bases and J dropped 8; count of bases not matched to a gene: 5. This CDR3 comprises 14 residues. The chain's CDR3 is CASSAQGANEKLFF. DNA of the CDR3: TGTGCCAGCAGTGCACAGGGGGCGAACGAAAAACTGTTTTTT.

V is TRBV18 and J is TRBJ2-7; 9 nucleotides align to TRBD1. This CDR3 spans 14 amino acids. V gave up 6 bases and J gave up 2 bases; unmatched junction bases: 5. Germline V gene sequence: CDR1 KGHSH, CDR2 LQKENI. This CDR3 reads CASSSGTGTYEQYF. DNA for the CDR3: TGTGCCAGCTCCTCCGGGACAGGGACCTACGAGCAGTACTTC.

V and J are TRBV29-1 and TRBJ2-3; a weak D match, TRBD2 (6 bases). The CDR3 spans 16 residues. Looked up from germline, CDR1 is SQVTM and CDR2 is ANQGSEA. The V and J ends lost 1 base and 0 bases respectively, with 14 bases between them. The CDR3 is CSVEGHSGLSTDTQYF. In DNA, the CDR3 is TGCAGCGTTGAAGGCCACAGCGGGCTTAGCACAGATACGCAGTATTTT.

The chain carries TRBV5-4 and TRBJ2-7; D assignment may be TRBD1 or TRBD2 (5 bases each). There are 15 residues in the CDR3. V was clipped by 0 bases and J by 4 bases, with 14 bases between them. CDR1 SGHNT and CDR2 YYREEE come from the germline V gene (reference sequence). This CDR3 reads CASSLESGLRYEQYF. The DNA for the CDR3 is TGTGCCAGCAGCTTGGAATCGGGGCTTAGGTACGAGCAGTACTTC. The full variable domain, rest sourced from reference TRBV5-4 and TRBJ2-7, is ETGVTQSPTHLIKTRGQQVTLRCSSQSGHNTVSWYQQALGQGPQFIFQYYREEENGRGNFPPRFSGLQFPNYSSELNVNALELDDSALYLCASSLESGLRYEQYFGPGTRLTVT.

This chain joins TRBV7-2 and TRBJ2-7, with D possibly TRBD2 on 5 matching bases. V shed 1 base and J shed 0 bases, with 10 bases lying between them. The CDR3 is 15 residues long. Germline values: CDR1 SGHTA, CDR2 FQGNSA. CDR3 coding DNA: TGTGCCAGCAGCTTAGTTGCCGGACTCTCCTACGAGCAGTACTTC. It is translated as CASSLVAGLSYEQYF.